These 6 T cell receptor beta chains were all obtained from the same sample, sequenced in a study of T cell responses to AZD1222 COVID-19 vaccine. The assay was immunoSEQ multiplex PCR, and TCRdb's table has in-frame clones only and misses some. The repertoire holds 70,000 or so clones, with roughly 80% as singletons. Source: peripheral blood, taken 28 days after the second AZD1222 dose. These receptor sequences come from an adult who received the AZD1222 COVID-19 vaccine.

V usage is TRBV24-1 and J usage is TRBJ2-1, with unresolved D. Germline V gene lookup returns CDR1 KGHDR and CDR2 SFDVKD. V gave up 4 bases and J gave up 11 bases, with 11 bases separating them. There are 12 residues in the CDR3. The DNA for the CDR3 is TGTGCCACCAGTGAACTTAATGGGAAGCAGTTCTTC. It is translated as CATSELNGKQFF.

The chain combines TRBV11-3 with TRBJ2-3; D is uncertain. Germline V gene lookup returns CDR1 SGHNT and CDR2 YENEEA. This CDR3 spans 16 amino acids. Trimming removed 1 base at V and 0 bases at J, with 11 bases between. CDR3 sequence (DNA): TGTGCCAGCAGCTTAGCAAGAGCATCTAGCACAGATACGCAGTATTTT. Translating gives CASSLARASSTDTQYF.

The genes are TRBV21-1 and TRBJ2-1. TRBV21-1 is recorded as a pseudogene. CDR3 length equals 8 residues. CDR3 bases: TGTGCCAGCAGCAAGGAGTTCTTC. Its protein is CASSKEFF.

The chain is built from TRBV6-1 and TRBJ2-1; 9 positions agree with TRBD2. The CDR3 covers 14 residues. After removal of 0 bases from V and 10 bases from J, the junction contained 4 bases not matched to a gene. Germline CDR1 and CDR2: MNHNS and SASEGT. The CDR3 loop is CASSEAGGRGEQFF. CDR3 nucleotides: TGTGCCAGCAGTGAAGCGGGCGGGAGGGGCGAGCAGTTCTTC.

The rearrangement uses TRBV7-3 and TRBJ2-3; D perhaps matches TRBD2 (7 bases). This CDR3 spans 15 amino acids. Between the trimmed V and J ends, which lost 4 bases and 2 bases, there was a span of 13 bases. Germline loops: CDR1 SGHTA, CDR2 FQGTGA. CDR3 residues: CASSSGGRYTDTQYF. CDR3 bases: TGTGCCAGCAGCTCCGGGGGGCGGTACACAGATACGCAGTATTTT.

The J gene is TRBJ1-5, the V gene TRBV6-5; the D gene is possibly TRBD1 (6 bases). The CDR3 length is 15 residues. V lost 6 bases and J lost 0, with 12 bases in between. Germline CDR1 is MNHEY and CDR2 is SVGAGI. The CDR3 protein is CASSLTGYSNQPQHF. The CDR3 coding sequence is TGTGCCAGCAGCCTTACAGGGTATAGCAATCAGCCCCAGCATTTT.